A selection of T cell receptor beta chains follows, all from one sample in a study of CD8 T cells in ankylosing spondylitis. A single record per CDR3 protein comes from TCRdb applying MiXCR to the 5' RACE reads. The repertoire includes some 800,000 distinct CDR3 sequences, approximately 10% of them detected once, and about 0.5% sits in the top ten. Sequences were obtained from blood, either unsorted or a sorted T cell fraction (not recorded which). Receptors were obtained from a male donor with ankylosing spondylitis. CDR3s leave out the opening cysteine and the closing phenylalanine or tryptophan.

TRBV13	TRBJ2-2	10	ASTSGPGELF
TRBV6-6	TRBJ2-7	11	ASSYGTVYEQY
TRBV28	TRBJ2-1	11	ASSLDTADRVF
TRBV10-3	TRBJ1-6	11	AISELTGSPLH
TRBV20-1	TRBJ1-5	10	SARPYDQPQH
TRBV4-2	TRBJ2-7	14	ASSQDRRTASYEQY
TRBV7-8	TRBJ1-5	11	ASSNQNNQPQH
TRBV20-1	TRBJ2-1	13	SAGVSGIYSEEQF
TRBV6-2/TRBV6-3	TRBJ1-1	14	ASKVRGRGGNTEAF
TRBV5-1	TRBJ2-5	15	ASSLTPYRGPQETQY
TRBV20-1	TRBJ1-1	13	SASPANLMNTEAF
TRBV20-1	TRBJ2-5	11	SALPPGLETQY
TRBV20-1	TRBJ2-7	15	CAKPGLAGVVSYEQY
TRBV4-3	TRBJ2-3	14	ASSQGLTASTDTQY
TRBV28	TRBJ2-3	12	ASSSRISADTQY
TRBV18	TRBJ2-2	13	ASSPQGMSTGELF
TRBV2	TRBJ1-5	12	ASSGGTGVQPQH
TRBV5-1	TRBJ2-6	12	ASSIGTGANVLT
TRBV12-3/TRBV12-4	TRBJ2-3	12	ASSLGFGTDTQY
TRBV24-1	TRBJ2-1	15	ATSDLYRGSRYNEQF
TRBV7-6	TRBJ1-1	11	ASRQGPGTEAF
TRBV9	TRBJ2-3	12	ASSPFGGTDTQY
TRBV15	TRBJ2-7	17	ATSRDVGLAGGRPYEQY
TRBV7-2	TRBJ1-5	13	ASSPGYLGNQPQH
TRBV28	TRBJ2-2	13	ASSRLGQSTGELF
TRBV20-1	TRBJ1-1	9	SAKANTEAF
TRBV11-3	TRBJ2-3	14	ASSLGAGGVPDTQY
TRBV7-2	TRBJ2-7	14	ASSLVIGDRSYEQY
TRBV6-1	TRBJ1-4	13	ATNPSGAMYEKLF
TRBV6-5	TRBJ2-5	12	ASSYVPYGETQY
TRBV20-1	TRBJ2-3	13	SAQRASGSSDTQY
TRBV4-3	TRBJ2-2	12	ASSRTVDTGELF
TRBV5-1	TRBJ2-3	15	ASSLRPGTGVADTQY
TRBV2	TRBJ2-1	11	ASEGRGNNEQF
TRBV20-1	TRBJ2-7	12	SALDNRSLRGQY
TRBV12-3/TRBV12-4	TRBJ1-5	12	ASSHDMSNQPQH
TRBV20-1	TRBJ1-1	11	SAPRRLDTEAF
TRBV9	TRBJ2-5	13	ASSPQPGGQETQY
TRBV6-1	TRBJ1-2	12	ASSDRGQGFGYT
TRBV5-1	TRBJ1-2	13	ASSFDVGPNYGYT
TRBV7-2	TRBJ2-1	14	ASSLSTGSGYNEQF
TRBV4-3	TRBJ1-2	12	ASSQRQGIYGYT
TRBV6-6	TRBJ2-7	11	ASSATGFLEQY
TRBV4-3	TRBJ1-1	12	ASSQGETHTEAF
TRBV5-1	TRBJ2-1	12	ASSFQGANNEQF
TRBV5-1	TRBJ2-1	9	ASSLTGDQF
TRBV12-3/TRBV12-4	TRBJ2-1	11	ASSLDRGDEQF
TRBV12-5	TRBJ2-1	13	ASGLGTGNLNEQF
TRBV11-1	TRBJ2-1	14	ASSLASGDNYNEQF
TRBV20-1	TRBJ1-1	14	SARDPLRTENTEAF
TRBV7-2	TRBJ2-5	11	ASSWRIQETQY
TRBV28	TRBJ2-7	13	ASSYPAGHSYEQY
TRBV7-9	TRBJ2-1	15	ASSLALRSWGYNEQF
TRBV6-2/TRBV6-3	TRBJ1-2	11	ASSSQGSGGYT
TRBV4-1	TRBJ2-7	11	ASGDRARDEQY
TRBV28	TRBJ1-2	12	ASSTQGGEYGYT
TRBV20-1	TRBJ2-2	16	SARPLSGTGFRAGELF
TRBV20-1	TRBJ1-2	12	SAPSLTGTYGYT
TRBV9	TRBJ1-4	12	ASSVDARSEKLF